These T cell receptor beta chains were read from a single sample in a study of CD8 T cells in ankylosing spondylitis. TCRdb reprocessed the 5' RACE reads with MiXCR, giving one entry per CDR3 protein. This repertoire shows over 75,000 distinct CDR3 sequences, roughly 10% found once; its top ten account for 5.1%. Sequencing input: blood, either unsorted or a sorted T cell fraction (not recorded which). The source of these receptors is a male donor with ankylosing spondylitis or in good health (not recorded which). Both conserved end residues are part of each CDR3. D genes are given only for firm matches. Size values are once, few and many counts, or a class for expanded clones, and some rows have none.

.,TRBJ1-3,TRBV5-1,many,CASSTDSSGNTIYF,TGCGCCAGCAGCACGGACAGTTCTGGAAACACCATATATTTT
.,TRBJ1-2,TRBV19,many,CASSPGAPPLTGGYTF,TGTGCCAGTAGTCCGGGGGCCCCCCCGCTCACCGGTGGCTACACCTTC
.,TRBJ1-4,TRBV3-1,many,CASSNNEKLFF,TGTGCCTCCAGCAATAATGAAAAACTGTTTTTT
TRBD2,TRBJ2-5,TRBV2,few,CASSEGIGGGAGETQYF,TGTGCCAGCAGTGAGGGGATAGGCGGGGGGGCTGGAGAGACCCAGTACTTC
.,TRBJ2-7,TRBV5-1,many,CASSPWTVSYEQYF,TGCGCCAGCAGCCCATGGACGGTTTCCTACGAGCAGTACTTC
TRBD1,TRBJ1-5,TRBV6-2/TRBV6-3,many,CASSYSIGQGDPQPQHF,TGTGCCAGCAGTTACTCGATAGGACAGGGGGACCCACAGCCCCAGCATTTT
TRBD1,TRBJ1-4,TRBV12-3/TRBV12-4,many,CASTRDRGEKLFF,TGTGCCAGCACCCGGGACAGGGGTGAAAAACTGTTTTTT
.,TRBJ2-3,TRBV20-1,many,CSACVTGTDTQYF,TGCAGTGCTTGTGTCACCGGCACAGATACGCAGTATTTT
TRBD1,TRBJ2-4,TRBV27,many,CATAGGAKNIQYF,TGTGCCACCGCAGGGGGAGCCAAAAACATTCAGTACTTC
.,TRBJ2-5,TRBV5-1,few,CASSLAEGTSWTQYF,TGCGCCAGCAGCTTGGCCGAAGGTACCTCCTGGACCCAGTACTTC
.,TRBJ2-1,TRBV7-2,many,CASRTPGVTNEQFF,TGTGCCAGCAGAACACCGGGGGTCACCAATGAGCAGTTCTTC
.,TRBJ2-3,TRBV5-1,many,CASSLGRDTDTQYF,TGCGCCAGCAGCTTGGGCAGGGACACAGATACGCAGTATTTT
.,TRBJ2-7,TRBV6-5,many,CASSYNYGYEQYF,TGTGCCAGCAGTTACAATTATGGGTACGAGCAGTACTTC
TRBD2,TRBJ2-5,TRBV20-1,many,CSATAPRLAAHQETQYF,TGCAGTGCTACCGCCCCCAGACTAGCGGCACACCAAGAGACCCAGTACTTC
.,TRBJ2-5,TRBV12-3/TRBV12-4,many,CASSLAGTQYF,TGTGCCAGCAGCCTCGCTGGGACCCAGTACTTC
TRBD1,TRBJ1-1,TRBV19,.,CASSRRQGRSEAFF,TGTGCCAGTAGTAGAAGACAGGGGAGGTCTGAAGCTTTCTTT
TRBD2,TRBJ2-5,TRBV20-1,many,CSAREKGLAGFRETQYF,TGCAGTGCTAGAGAAAAGGGACTAGCGGGGTTTCGGGAGACCCAGTACTTC
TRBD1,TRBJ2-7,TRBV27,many,CASRRTGSHEQYF,TGTGCCAGCAGACGGACAGGAAGCCACGAGCAGTACTTC
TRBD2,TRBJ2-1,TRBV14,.,CASSQVGGGGYNEQFF,TGTGCCAGCAGCCAAGTTGGTGGCGGGGGATACAATGAGCAGTTCTTC
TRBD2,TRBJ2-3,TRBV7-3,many,CASSLTPGLATDTQYF,TGTGCCAGCAGCCTAACCCCGGGACTAGCTACAGATACGCAGTATTTT
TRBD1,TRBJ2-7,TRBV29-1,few,CSVPGQGASEQYF,TGCAGCGTTCCGGGACAGGGGGCTTCCGAGCAGTACTTC
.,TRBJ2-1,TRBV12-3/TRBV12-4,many,CASSFGPWAEQFF,TGTGCCAGCAGTTTCGGACCCTGGGCGGAGCAGTTCTTC
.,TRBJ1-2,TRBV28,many,CASSLSTVNYGYTF,TGTGCCAGCAGTTTATCGACAGTTAACTATGGCTACACCTTC
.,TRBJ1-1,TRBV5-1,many,CASSPPYGTEAFF,TGCGCCAGCAGCCCACCTTATGGTACTGAAGCTTTCTTT
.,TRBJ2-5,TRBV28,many,CASSFGPQTQYF,TGTGCCAGCAGTTTTGGGCCCCAGACCCAGTACTTC
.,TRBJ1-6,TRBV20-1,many,CSARDLWGGPNSPLHF,TGCAGTGCTAGAGATCTATGGGGGGGGCCTAATTCACCCCTCCACTTT